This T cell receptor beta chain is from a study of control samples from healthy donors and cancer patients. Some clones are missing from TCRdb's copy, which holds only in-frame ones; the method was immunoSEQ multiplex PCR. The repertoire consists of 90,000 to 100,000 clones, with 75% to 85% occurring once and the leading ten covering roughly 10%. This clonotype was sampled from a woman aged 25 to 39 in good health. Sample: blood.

DNA for the CDR3: TGTGCCAGCAGTTCGGGCCCCCTCGGGGGTTTGAACACCGGGGAGCTGTTTTTT. Protein sequence: CASSSGPLGGLNTGELFF. The V call is TRBV6-8, the J call TRBJ2-2; maybe TRBD2 (6 bases). The CDR3 runs to 18 residues. V lost 4 bases and J lost 1, with 19 bases in between. Germline CDR1 and CDR2: MNHGY and SAAAGT.